The rows below give T cell receptor beta chains drawn from one sample of a study of human T cells and chemical hapten exposure. TCRdb re-called the RACE reads with MiXCR, one entry per CDR3 protein. The table records 370,000 or so distinct CDR3 sequences, roughly 5% of them present only once. The starting material was whole blood, obtained in connection with sensitization to the hapten diphenylcyclopropenone (DPC). These receptors came from a woman aged 50 to 60 with alopecia areata. Some clones in this sample may be carry-over from other donors' samples. The CDR3 runs from the conserved cysteine through the conserved F or W.

j_call v_call cdr3_aa
TRBJ1-6 TRBV7-2 CASSLGTGGASPLHF
TRBJ1-1 TRBV6-1 CASSEIWPGEEAFF
TRBJ2-1 TRBV6-2/TRBV6-3 CASSYRLSGRAYNNEQFF
TRBJ1-1 TRBV4-1 CASTLGAAVDTEAFF
TRBJ1-4 TRBV11-2 CASSLARGKLFF
TRBJ2-3 TRBV4-3 CASSQDRAGTDTQYF
TRBJ1-3 TRBV5-6 CASRVRGPGNTIYF
TRBJ1-6 TRBV3-1 CASSQDRFPSYNSPLHF
TRBJ2-5 TRBV4-3 CASSQGIGGRQETQYF
TRBJ1-5 TRBV20-1 CSATPSGQPQHF
TRBJ2-1 TRBV19 CASSISGGEGWTSVGNEQFF
TRBJ2-5 TRBV4-3 CASSPEAASEAKYF
TRBJ1-3 TRBV28 CASSLLVRDRGKDGNTIYF
TRBJ1-5 TRBV27 CASSFQVNQPQHF
TRBJ1-4 TRBV28 CASSLSQGAREKLFF
TRBJ2-7 TRBV6-2/TRBV6-3 CASGPGGLGFEQYF
TRBJ2-2 TRBV7-2 CASSLEPSRNTGELFF
TRBJ2-3 TRBV13 CASSFSSGGFSTDTQYF
TRBJ2-7 TRBV5-1 CASSVTASYEQYF
TRBJ1-1 TRBV20-1 CSACTRTGTEAFF
TRBJ1-6 TRBV5-1 CASSSTGDPYNSPLHF
TRBJ2-7 TRBV4-1 CASSRQDLAEQYF
TRBJ2-5 TRBV28 CASSNSGSQETQYF
TRBJ1-1 TRBV29-1 CSVAEGPEAFF
TRBJ1-5 TRBV27 CASSLGIPNQPQHF
TRBJ1-6 TRBV20-1 CSAIPNWGALGNSPLHF
TRBJ2-2 TRBV20-1 CSAKGQGETGELFF
TRBJ1-6 TRBV4-1 CASSQTSGLPNSPLHF
TRBJ2-3 TRBV20-1 CSARGFRTDTQYF